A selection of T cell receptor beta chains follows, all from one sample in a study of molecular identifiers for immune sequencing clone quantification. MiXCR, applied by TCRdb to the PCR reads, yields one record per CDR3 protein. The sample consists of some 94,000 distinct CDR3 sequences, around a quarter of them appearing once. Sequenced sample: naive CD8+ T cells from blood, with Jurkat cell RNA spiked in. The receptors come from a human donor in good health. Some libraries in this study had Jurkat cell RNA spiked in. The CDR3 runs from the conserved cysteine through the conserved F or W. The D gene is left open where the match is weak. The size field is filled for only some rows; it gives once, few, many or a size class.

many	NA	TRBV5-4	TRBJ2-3	CASSLDSTRPADTQYF	TGTGCCAGCAGCTTGGACTCGACTAGACCCGCAGATACGCAGTATTTT
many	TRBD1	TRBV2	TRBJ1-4	CATGTGNEKLFF	TGTGCCACCGGGACAGGGAACGAAAAACTGTTTTTT
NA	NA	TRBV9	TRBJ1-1	CASSPQGATEASF	TGTGCCAGCAGCCCACAGGGAGCCACTGAAGCTTCCTTT
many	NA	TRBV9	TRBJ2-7	CASSGGHSYEQYF	TGTGCCTCGTCCGGGGGGCACTCCTACGAGCAGTACTTC
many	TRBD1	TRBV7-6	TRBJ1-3	CASSLGQGTGNTIYF	TGTGCCAGCAGCCTAGGACAGGGGACGGGAAACACCATATATTTT
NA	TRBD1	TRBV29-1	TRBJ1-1	CSVQGDTEAFF	TGCAGCGTACAGGGGGACACTGAAGCTTTCTTT
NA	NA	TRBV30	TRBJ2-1	CAWGVGYYNEQFF	TGTGCCTGGGGGGTGGGCTACTACAATGAGCAGTTCTTC
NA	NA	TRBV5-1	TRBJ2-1	CASSLSTPTYNEQFF	TGCGCCAGCAGCTTGTCGACACCTACCTACAATGAGCAGTTCTTC
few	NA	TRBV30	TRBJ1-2	CAWSVGSLSNYGYTF	TGTGCCTGGAGTGTAGGGTCGTTAAGTAACTATGGCTACACCTTC
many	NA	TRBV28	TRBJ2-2	CASSPLYTGELFF	TGTGCCAGCAGTCCTCTATACACCGGGGAGCTGTTTTTT
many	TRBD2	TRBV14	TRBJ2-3	CATAGGVTDTQYF	TGTGCCACCGCGGGGGGGGTCACAGATACGCAGTATTTT
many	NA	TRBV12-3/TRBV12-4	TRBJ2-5	CASSPTGSVFQETQYF	TGTGCCAGCAGTCCCACGGGGAGTGTTTTCCAAGAGACCCAGTACTTC
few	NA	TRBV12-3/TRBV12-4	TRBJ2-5	CASSLLGPQETQYF	TGTGCCAGCAGTTTACTAGGCCCTCAGGAGACCCAGTACTTC
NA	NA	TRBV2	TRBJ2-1	CASSEALNSWNNEQFF	TGTGCCAGCAGTGAAGCGCTAAACAGTTGGAACAATGAGCAGTTCTTC
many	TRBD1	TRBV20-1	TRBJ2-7	CSARVPGQIYEQYF	TGCAGTGCTAGGGTGCCGGGACAGATCTACGAGCAGTACTTC
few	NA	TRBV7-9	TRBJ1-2	CATHASGYDGYTF	TGTGCCACCCACGCCAGCGGATACGATGGCTACACCTTC
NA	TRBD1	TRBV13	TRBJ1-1	CASSPRGQGHTEAFF	TGTGCCAGCAGCCCACGGGGACAGGGTCACACTGAAGCTTTCTTT
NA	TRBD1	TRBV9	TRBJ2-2	CASSSGTGSTGELFF	TGTGCCAGCAGCTCCGGGACAGGGAGCACCGGGGAGCTGTTTTTT
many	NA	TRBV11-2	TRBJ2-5	CASSLTPRIISEMPGTQYF	TGTGCCAGCAGCCTAACACCCCGCATAATTAGTGAAATGCCAGGGACCCAGTACTTC
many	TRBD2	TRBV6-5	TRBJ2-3	CASSPLAGGFTDTQYF	TGTGCCAGCAGTCCTCTAGCGGGGGGGTTCACAGATACGCAGTATTTT
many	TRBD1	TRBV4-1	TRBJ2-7	CASALDRGNEQYF	TGCGCCAGCGCATTGGACAGGGGGAACGAGCAGTACTTC
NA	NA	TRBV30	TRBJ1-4	CAEGVHEKMFF	TGTGCCGAGGGGGTCCATGAAAAAATGTTTTTT
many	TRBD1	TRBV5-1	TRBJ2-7	CASSRDRGFLSDEQYF	TGCGCCAGCAGCCGGGACAGGGGGTTTCTAAGTGACGAGCAGTACTTC
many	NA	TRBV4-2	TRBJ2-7	CASSPETLEQYF	TGTGCCAGCAGTCCCGAGACCTTGGAGCAGTACTTC
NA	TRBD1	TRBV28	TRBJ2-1	CASSTRDSSYNEQFF	TGTGCCAGCAGTACCCGGGACAGCTCCTACAATGAGCAGTTCTTC
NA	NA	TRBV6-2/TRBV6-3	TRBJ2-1	CASSSALVSYNEQFF	TGTGCCAGCAGTTCGGCGCTAGTGTCCTACAATGAGCAGTTCTTC
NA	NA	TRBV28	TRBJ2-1	CASSSYREGSYNEQFF	TGTGCCAGCAGTTCCTACAGGGAGGGCTCCTACAATGAGCAGTTCTTC
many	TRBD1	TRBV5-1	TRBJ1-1	CASSLGQGITEAFF	TGCGCCAGCAGCTTGGGACAGGGCATTACTGAAGCTTTCTTT
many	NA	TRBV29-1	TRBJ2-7	CSACLTGRYEQYF	TGCAGCGCGTGCCTAACGGGAAGATACGAGCAGTACTTC
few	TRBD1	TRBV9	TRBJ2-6	CASNEGAEAGANVLTF	TGTGCCAGCAACGAGGGGGCCGAGGCTGGGGCCAACGTCCTGACTTTC
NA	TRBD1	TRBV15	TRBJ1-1	CATSPRTGARLGAFF	TGTGCCACCAGCCCCCGGACAGGGGCCCGCCTGGGGGCTTTCTTT
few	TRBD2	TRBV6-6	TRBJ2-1	CASSYGLAGFEQFF	TGTGCCAGCAGTTACGGGCTAGCGGGATTTGAGCAGTTCTTC
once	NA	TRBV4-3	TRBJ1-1	CARRPVALVPAYPAAFF	TGCGCCCGCCGCCCCGTCGCGCTAGTACCGGCCTACCCTGCAGCTTTCTTT
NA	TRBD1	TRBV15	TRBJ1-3	CATSRDRGFSGNTIYF	TGTGCCACCAGCAGGGACAGGGGATTCTCTGGAAACACCATATATTTT
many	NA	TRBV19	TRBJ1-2	CASSIQEDYGYTF	TGTGCCAGTAGTATCCAGGAGGACTATGGCTACACCTTC
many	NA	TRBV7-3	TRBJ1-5	CASSSKTTQGLTGNQPQHF	TGTGCCAGCAGCTCGAAAACCACTCAGGGATTGACGGGCAATCAGCCCCAGCATTTT
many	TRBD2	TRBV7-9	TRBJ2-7	CASSPTSGGAYEQYF	TGTGCCAGCAGCCCAACTAGCGGGGGGGCCTACGAGCAGTACTTC
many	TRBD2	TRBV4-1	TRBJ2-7	CASSQGHGGTYEQYF	TGCGCCAGCAGCCAAGGACACGGGGGGACCTACGAGCAGTACTTC
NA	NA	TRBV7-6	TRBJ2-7	CASSLSATTSGAYEQYF	TGTGCCAGCAGCTTATCTGCTACCACGTCGGGGGCGTACGAGCAGTACTTC
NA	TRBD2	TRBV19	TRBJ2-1	CASSMPRLANNEQFF	TGTGCCAGTAGTATGCCCCGACTAGCTAACAATGAGCAGTTCTTC
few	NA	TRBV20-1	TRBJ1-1	CSAIDVLRAFF	TGCAGTGCTATTGACGTACTGAGGGCTTTCTTT
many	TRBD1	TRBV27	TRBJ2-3	CASSVTGGLADTQYF	TGTGCCAGCAGTGTTACAGGGGGCTTGGCAGATACGCAGTATTTT
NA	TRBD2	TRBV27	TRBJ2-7	CASSLLVAGVYEQYF	TGTGCCAGCAGTTTATTGGTAGCGGGAGTTTATGAGCAGTACTTC
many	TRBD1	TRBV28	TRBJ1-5	CASSLGQGGTSFARPQHF	TGTGCCAGCAGTTTAGGGCAGGGGGGAACCTCGTTTGCTCGGCCCCAGCATTTT
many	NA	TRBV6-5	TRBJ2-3	CASSYEGPRTDTQYF	TGTGCCAGCAGTTACGAGGGGCCCCGAACAGATACGCAGTATTTT